This T cell receptor (beta chain) was sequenced for a study of Tregs in tolerant kidney transplant recipients. Of note for this clone: Its antigen is undetermined.

CFSE-labeled recipient PBMCs were cultured approximately 6 days with irradiated graft donor PBMCs, then FACS-sorted. Sequencing used immunoSEQ multiplex PCR; TCRdb keeps in-frame clones, though not all of them. This sample contains around 1,700 clones. Overall study results and limits: Expanding Tregs on activated donor B cells appeared to best identify donor-specific TCRbeta clones.

This material consisted of CD4+ T cells from blood cultured with allogeneic cells, taken before the transplant. The clonotype comes from a human patient who received a combined kidney and bone marrow transplant.

The CDR3 sequence: CSATSLSTSGANVLFF. The CDR3 bases that were read are TGCAGTGCTACCTCTCTGAGCACCTCTGGGGCCAACGTA. The chain employs TRBV20-1 and TRBJ1-4; a possible D gene is TRBD1 (5 bases). With the read ending 3 residues before the CDR3 end, the germline J gene is used to fill in that end. There are 16 residues in the CDR3. In germline, CDR1 is DFQATT, CDR2 SNEGSKA (reference sequence).